This paragraph covers one T cell receptor beta chain sequence. There is no known antigen for this receptor. No clone much larger than this one lies a single base away; base qualities are absent. The receptor library was made with the immunoSEQ multiplex PCR assay. The multiplex PCR relied on a mix of 60 forward primers for TCR Vbeta segments and 13 reverse primers for TCR Jbeta segments. The CDR3 region of rearranged TCR beta genes was amplified from genomic DNA by a multiplex PCR assay. On the Illumina HiSeq System, the amplified TCR beta libraries were sequenced as 87-base-pair reads. Per the authors' processing: In a later analysis, tens of millions of unique TCR beta chains were counted across the approximately 640 repertoires, and roughly 11 million of these chains were shared by at least two donors. Raw reads were error-corrected and collapsed into unique sequences with a nearest-neighbor algorithm that merged closely related sequences to remove PCR and sequencing errors. V, D and J gene segments were assigned by aligning CDR3 sequences to IMGT reference sequences. For a sequence to be retained, a match of at least six nucleotides was required to both a V gene segment and a J gene segment. A rearrangement was called productive if the CDR3 had no stop codons and remained in frame with V and J, and every other rearrangement was called non-productive. Following IMGT convention, CDR3 was defined as the stretch from the second conserved V-encoded cysteine up to the conserved J-encoded phenylalanine. The earlier analysis of some 550 of the donors excluded any sequence lacking an unambiguous match to a single V gene segment. An earlier analysis of over 450 of the donors classified V segments as functional when productive rearrangements were above 56.7% and as segregating when the standard deviation between donors was above 5%. A statistical classification framework was built to diagnose cytomegalovirus status from the catalog of TCR beta chain sequences. In a later analysis, TCR nucleotide sequences were compared against IMGT/GENE-DB human TR gene sequences so that V and J genes could be assigned. The TCRdist pipeline was used in a later analysis to assign CDR3 sequences and most-parsimonious VDJ recombination scenarios. In a later analysis, each TCR beta chain was defined by its CDR3 amino acid sequence together with its V-gene family, and reads lacking a unique V-gene family were excluded. To address suspected cross-contamination and a sequencing artifact, a later analysis removed 592 highly shared, low-generation-probability nucleotide sequences. In a later analysis, a clonal expansion index was calculated for each public chain from normalized within-repertoire ranks of inferred template counts. A later analysis computed generation probabilities with a VDJ recombination model fitted to out-of-frame rearrangements, and checked the results against IGoR. In a later analysis, hypergeometric tests were used to score TCR-TCR, TCR-HLA and TCR-CMV co-occurrence, with a repertoire-size bias correction applied to TCR pairs. In a later analysis, false discovery rates were estimated by permuting HLA or CMV assignments 20 times. A later analysis grouped co-occurring TCRs with DBSCAN, adding TCRdist sequence similarity when clustering within HLA-allele-positive subsets. For co-occurrence clustering, repertoires with fewer than 30,000 or more than 120,000 public chains were excluded, along with four or five repertoires with anomalous nucleotide sharing. What TCRdb holds here is the immuneACCESS table cut down to in-frame rearrangements. Part of the clones is not present; checked against another copy, under half of the missing clones reflect an unresolved V gene, and the others are unexplained. V, J and clone size derive from that table, while D and trimming were established from the DNA sequence. This sample has under 200,000 clones in its table, and about 62% of those were observed once. Together, the top ten hold over 2.5% of the sample.

In total, roughly 670 healthy bone marrow donors made up the cohort. At the time of sampling, every cohort member was nominally healthy, though immune exposures that went unrecorded were likely present. The donor tested CMV seronegative, placing the donor among the approximately 360 seronegative members of the cohort. Each donor provided a peripheral blood sample, and peripheral blood mononuclear cells were used for TCR beta sequencing. Genomic DNA was extracted from the blood cell samples with the Qiagen DNeasy Blood Extraction Kit. Ends trimmed: V by 6 bases, J by 0 bases; bases unmatched to a gene: 10. CDR3 length: 16 amino acids, cysteine to phenylalanine. CDR3 DNA only is kept here, 48 bases in frame from base 1. CDR1 and CDR2 (LGHNA, YNFKEQ) derive from the germline V gene. These data come from a study of cytomegalovirus exposure and HLA in healthy donors (TCRdb year 2017). Some background on the complete study: An earlier analysis of approximately 640 of the donors reported about 250 Gb of sequence data and around 110 million unique TCR beta sequences from about 179 million T cells. The genetic ancestry cluster associated with self-reported Caucasian donors included about 81% of the 398 genotyped donors. In a later analysis, previously published TCR beta repertoires from several hundred donors were re-analyzed and high-resolution HLA genotyping was added so that TCR occurrence patterns could be studied. Rather than using new phenotypic data, the later analysis identified candidate immune exposures from TCR beta sequences and from how often those sequences occurred across donors. An early release that covered more than 550 HLA-typed donors contained 300 to 350 gigabases of sequencing data and tens of millions of unique TCR sequences. In addition to the first cohort of several hundred subjects, a separate validation cohort of approximately 130 different subjects was used. To decide whether each TCR beta V gene segment behaved as functional or pseudogenic, an earlier analysis of several hundred of the donors relied on high-throughput TCR beta sequencing. The T cell repertoires of roughly 660 subjects were profiled by immunosequencing and related to cytomegalovirus serostatus. All discovery cohort repertoires had been generated using a single sequencing platform. A handful of DR-DQ haplotypes were treated as single units for association and clustering because of strong linkage in the cohort. The number of donors typed differed by locus, with 629-630 for A, B, C, DRB1 and DQB1, around 500 for DQA1, 600 to 610 for DPA1, and 472 for DPB1. Both class I and class II loci were covered by HLA typing, at four-digit resolution. High-throughput TCR immunosequencing, statistical association of individual TCRs with disease status, and machine learning were combined to predict cytomegalovirus infection status. The aim of the study was to test whether cataloging public T cell receptors could identify signatures of past pathogen exposure. Donor age, sex, ethnicity and CMV serostatus were collected together with the repertoire data. Among some 400 genotyped donors of the cohort, an average of about 240,000 unique TCR beta nucleotide sequences were sequenced per donor, roughly 20% of them non-productive. Genome-wide SNP genotypes for about three fifths of the roughly 670 donors were used in a later genetic analysis, which treated that subset as a discovery cohort.

Study-wide findings and limitations: The study listed 150 to 200 TCR beta chains as associated with cytomegalovirus. Linkage disequilibrium might explain the correlated functional status among segregating V segments, but an unknown experimental factor could not be excluded. A further reported finding was that TCR beta sequences accurately predicted the HLA-A and HLA-B alleles for most subjects in the first cohort. Cytomegalovirus status was reported to be diagnosed by the classifier with high specificity and sensitivity in both the original and validation cohorts. In this cohort, only TCR beta chains were sequenced, and detectable features were limited by the absence of alpha or paired-chain data. According to a later genetic analysis, donors in an Asian-associated ancestry cluster had fewer N-insertions in productive TCRs than the approximately 700-donor mean. Some IMGT-functional V segments, including TRBV6-2 and TRBV6-3, could not be distinguished by the 87-base-pair reads and were therefore excluded. An earlier analysis of some 560 of the donors showed that most TCR beta V segments appeared in productive rearrangements either about 90% or about 30% of the time, which broadly matched IMGT annotations. A later analysis found that most CMV-associated TCR beta chains appeared HLA-restricted, with HLA associations seemingly driven largely by CMV exposure. A few of the identified cytomegalovirus-associated TCR beta chains were confirmed in vitro to be specific for cytomegalovirus antigens. According to a later analysis, TCR association rates differed among HLA loci, with DRB1 alleles showing the most associated TCRs and HLA-C alleles showing the fewest. The sequencing pipeline was judged likely to have produced a cluster of highly shared sequence variants as a technical artifact. In a later analysis, several top co-occurrence clusters were reported to appear linked to parvovirus B19, influenza, CMV and Epstein-Barr virus. Because HLA typing was unavailable for some donors at each locus, only the typed subset was used in association tests. The authors suggested that the approach could potentially be generalized to other disease states and immunological phenotypes. In a later genetic analysis, a missense DCLRE1C variant was associated with V-gene and J-gene trimming of TCR beta chains, and the association was replicated in an independent cohort. A later analysis associated 17,000 or so TCR beta sequences with specific HLA alleles at a false discovery rate of 0.05. When HLA alleles, especially DR and DQ, strongly co-occurred, attributing TCR associations to individual alleles was difficult. Presence/absence analyses assumed roughly uniform sequencing depth across donors, an assumption that may not hold. The earlier analysis of about 600 of the donors excluded some 16 rarely observed V segments, including chromosome 9 orphons, because counts were too low. While some public TCRs were present in many individuals, most TCR sequences turned up only very rarely across donors. In a later analysis, HLA-associated TCR beta chains were found to be more clonally expanded and to have lower generation probabilities than equally common non-associated chains. Immune exposure information for the cohort was limited to CMV serostatus.

The source of this sequence is a man between 35 and 55 years old in good health and CMV-seronegative. The specimen sequenced was PBMCs. The V gene is TRBV4-2 and the J gene is TRBJ2-7, with TRBD2 matching 8 junction bases. Here the CDR3 is given as CASRSGGTSGSYEQYF. In nucleotide form, the sequence is TGTGCCAGCAGGTCAGGCGGAACTAGCGGCTCCTACGAGCAGTACTTC.